This T cell receptor (beta chain) is drawn from a study of shared clonotypes between healthy human individuals. As regards this clone: What it binds is unknown.

Naive CD8 populations comprised CD45RO-negative cells positively selected for CCR7, excluding terminally differentiated effector memory CD45RA+ cells. Every subset had its genomic DNA shared out evenly among several immunoSEQ plates. Here immunoSEQ multiplex PCR was the method, and the copy in TCRdb shows in-frame clones only, minus some. The table includes about 610,000 clones, approximately 96% detected once. Regarding the study as a whole: What rarefaction showed was incomplete sorted-subset sequencing despite large depth.

This clonotype originated in a woman younger than 45 in good health. The sample taken for sequencing was naive CD8+ T cells sorted from blood.

CDR3 sequence reads: CASSLLDQETQYF. For the CDR3, the DNA is TGTGCCAGCAGCTTACTCGATCAAGAGACCCAGTACTTC. V usage is TRBV5-5 and J usage is TRBJ2-5; D remains unclear. The V gene's germline CDR1 is SGHKS and CDR2 YYEKEE (reference sequence). V was trimmed by 2 bases and J by 2 bases, leaving 7 bases between them. The CDR3 is 13 residues long.